Below are 18 T cell receptor beta chains sequenced from a single sample in a study of T cell repertoires in cytomegalovirus infection. TCRdb re-derived calls from the reads in MiXCR, one entry per CDR3 protein. The data show under 100,000 distinct CDR3 sequences, about 4% seen once. Sequences were obtained from PBMCs. These receptors were obtained from a human donor in good health (CMV status not recorded). Some clones in this sample may be carry-over from other donors' samples.

This clonotype has ten or more counts. The chain recombines TRBV4-3 with TRBJ2-7, with a weak D call TRBD1 (6 bases). V lost 0 bases and J 7 bases, leaving 16 bases between the germline ends. Looked up from germline, CDR1 is LGHNA and CDR2 is YSLEER. The CDR3 is 15 amino acids. The CDR3, as DNA: TGCGCCAGCAGCCAAGAGCCAGGGGAGAGTTGGGAGCAGTACTTC. Translating it yields CASSQEPGESWEQYF.

This clonotype was recorded at least ten times. The chain recombines TRBV7-2 with TRBJ2-7; D is unclear. This CDR3 contains 13 residues. With 2 bases removed from V and 3 bases from J, the gap between germline ends came to 8 bases. Germline assignment: CDR1 SGHTA and CDR2 FQGNSA. The CDR3 DNA sequence: TGTGCCAGCAGCTTAATCAGCTACTACGAGCAGTACTTC. Its translation is CASSLISYYEQYF.

Many counts were recorded for this clonotype. V and J are TRBV7-2 and TRBJ2-1; D call uncertain. In germline, CDR1 is SGHTA, CDR2 FQGNSA. The CDR3 totals 12 residues. V shed 1 base and J shed 10 bases, with 8 bases lying between them. The CDR3 coding sequence is TGTGCCAGCAGCTTAGAACAGTTCGAGCAGTTCTTC. As protein: CASSLEQFEQFF.

This clonotype was recorded many times. The chain has TRBV10-2 and TRBJ2-5; D gene ambiguous. The CDR3 covers 14 residues. Germline CDR1 and CDR2: WSHSY and SAAADI. V shed 3 bases and J shed 6 bases, with 14 bases lying between them. In nucleotides, the CDR3 is TGCGCCAGCAGTGAAGGCTCCCTTTTCCAGACCCAGTACTTC. Its translation: CASSEGSLFQTQYF.

This clonotype was seen many times. This rearrangement joins TRBV20-1 to TRBJ2-5; possibly TRBD1 for D (6 bases). The CDR3 runs to 12 residues. CDR1 DFQATT and CDR2 SNEGSKA come from the germline V gene (reference sequence). The V end was cut by 5 bases, the J end by 4 bases, with 11 bases between. CDR3 residues: CSALARGETQYF. The CDR3 DNA sequence: TGCAGTGCTCTCGCCAGGGGAGAGACCCAGTACTTC.

This clonotype was detected ten times or more. This chain joins TRBV7-9 and TRBJ2-5; D remains ambiguous. Trimming shortened V by 5 bases and J by 2 bases, and 15 bases separated the two germline ends. There are 15 residues in the CDR3. Looked up from germline, CDR1 is SEHNR and CDR2 is FQNEAQ (reference sequence). The CDR3 spells CASSPNRAGQETQYF. The CDR3 DNA reads TGTGCCAGCAGCCCGAACCGGGCAGGACAAGAGACCCAGTACTTC.

This clonotype was counted many times. The rearrangement joins TRBV12-3 or TRBV12-4 to TRBJ2-1, with D unresolved. The V end was cut by 5 bases, the J end by 9 bases, with 17 bases between. The CDR3 has 14 amino acids. As DNA, the CDR3 is TGTGCCAGCAGTCTTTACACCGGTTCCAGTGAGCAGTTCTTC. Translating gives CASSLYTGSSEQFF.

Ten or more counts support this clonotype. The chain's CDR3 is CASSQDNRGTEAFF. The CDR3 DNA reads as TGCGCCAGCAGCCAAGACAACAGGGGAACTGAAGCTTTCTTT. The V and J genes are TRBV4-3 and TRBJ1-1, with 7 bases lining up with TRBD1. Trimming removed 0 bases from V and 5 bases from J; junction bases left unmatched: 3. The CDR3 is made up of 14 amino acids. Germline assignment: CDR1 LGHNA and CDR2 YSLEER.

In this sample, this clonotype turned up many times. The chain joins TRBV4-3 to TRBJ2-7; no clear D gene. Deletions cut 1 base from V and 5 bases from J, with 6 bases between. CDR3 length: 12 amino acids. Germline V gene sequence: CDR1 LGHNA, CDR2 YSLEER. This chain's CDR3 is CASSQASDEQYF. The CDR3 nucleotides are TGCGCCAGCAGCCAAGCAAGCGACGAGCAGTACTTC.

This clonotype came up many times. The V gene is TRBV4-3, the J gene TRBJ2-5, with D possibly matching TRBD1 (5 bases). CDR3 length: 14 residues. Germline assignment: CDR1 LGHNA and CDR2 YSLEER. The V end lost 0 bases, the J end lost 2 bases, and 7 bases lay between the germline ends. In DNA form, the CDR3 reads TGCGCCAGCAGCCAAGAGAACAGGCAAGAGACCCAGTACTTC. As protein: CASSQENRQETQYF.

This clonotype was recorded at least ten times. The chain recombines TRBV20-1 with TRBJ1-4; the match to TRBD1 covers 10 bases. J lost 8 bases, V lost 3 bases, and 12 bases had no gene match. Germline V gene data show CDR1 as DFQATT and CDR2 as SNEGSKA (reference sequence). The CDR3 contains 16 residues. The CDR3 loop reads CSARVPRQGAREKLFF. Written as DNA, the CDR3 is TGCAGTGCTAGGGTTCCCCGACAGGGGGCGAGGGAAAAACTGTTTTTT.

This clonotype came up many times. The chain couples TRBV28 to TRBJ2-6, with unresolved D. CDR3 size: 14 residues. Trimming removed 7 bases at V and 3 bases at J, with 10 bases between. Germline V gene lookup returns CDR1 MDHEN and CDR2 SYDVKM. Written as DNA, the CDR3 is TGTGCCAGCAATTGGGAAGGTGGGGCCAACGTCCTGACTTTC. It translates to CASNWEGGANVLTF.

This clonotype was seen many times. V gene TRBV28 combines with J gene TRBJ2-3; 7 nucleotides align to TRBD1. This CDR3 is built from 13 residues. Trimming took 5 bases from V and 3 from J; bases not matched to a gene: 2. Germline CDR1 and CDR2: MDHEN and SYDVKM. The CDR3 coding sequence is TGTGCCAGCAGTGACAGGGCGACAGATACGCAGTATTTT. Amino acids: CASSDRATDTQYF.

This clonotype came up many times. The genes are TRBV11-2 and TRBJ2-7; no firm D call. The CDR3 runs to 16 residues. The V and J ends lost 5 bases and 0 bases respectively, with 17 bases between them. The germline CDR1 and CDR2 sequences are SGHAT and FQNNGV. The CDR3: CASSPIRSASSYEQYF. The CDR3 DNA sequence: TGTGCCAGCAGCCCGATTCGGTCCGCGAGCTCCTACGAGCAGTACTTC.

This clonotype showed up many times. The V gene is TRBV12-3 or TRBV12-4, the J gene TRBJ2-3; the D is unclear. Trimming pared 6 bases from V and 4 bases from J, leaving 11 bases between. There are 13 residues in the CDR3. CDR3 DNA sequence: TGTGCCAGCAGATCCCAAAGTGCAGATACGCAGTATTTT. It yields the protein CASRSQSADTQYF.

This clonotype has ten or more counts. This rearrangement joins TRBV6-1 to TRBJ1-2; possibly TRBD1 for D (5 bases). Trimming pared 2 bases from V and 3 bases from J, leaving 13 bases between. CDR3 length: 15 residues. Germline V gene data show CDR1 as MNHNS and CDR2 as SASEGT. CDR3 region: CASSEFAGQDYGYTF. Written as DNA, the CDR3 is TGTGCCAGCAGTGAATTCGCAGGACAAGACTATGGCTACACCTTC.

This clonotype was picked up many times. The chain carries TRBV28 and TRBJ1-1; D uncertain. This CDR3 is 13 amino acids long. The V end was cut by 8 bases, the J end by 7 bases, with 17 bases between. CDR1 MDHEN and CDR2 SYDVKM come from the germline V gene. The CDR3 sequence: CASGLSTPGEAFF. The DNA for the CDR3 is TGTGCCAGCGGCCTCTCTACGCCGGGTGAAGCTTTCTTT.

This clonotype has a count of ten or more. This chain uses TRBV7-2 with TRBJ1-1; D is undetermined. Germline assignment: CDR1 SGHTA and CDR2 FQGNSA. This CDR3 is built from 13 residues. V lost 2 bases to trimming and J lost 4 bases, with 8 bases between them. The CDR3 coding sequence is TGTGCCAGCAGCTTATGGCGGGGCACTGAAGCTTTCTTT. Amino acids: CASSLWRGTEAFF.